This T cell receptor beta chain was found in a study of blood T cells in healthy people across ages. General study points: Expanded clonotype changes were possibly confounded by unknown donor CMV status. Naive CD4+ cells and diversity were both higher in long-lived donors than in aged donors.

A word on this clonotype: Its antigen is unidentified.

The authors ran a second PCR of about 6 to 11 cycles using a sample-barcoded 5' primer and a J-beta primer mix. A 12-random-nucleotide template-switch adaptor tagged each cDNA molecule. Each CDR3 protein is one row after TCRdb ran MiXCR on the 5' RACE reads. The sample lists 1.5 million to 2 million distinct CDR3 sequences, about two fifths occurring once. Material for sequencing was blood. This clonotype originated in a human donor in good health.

CDR3: CSVENSLSYGYTF. CDR3 DNA: TGCAGCGTTGAAAATTCCCTCTCCTATGGCTACACCTTC. The chain recombines TRBV29-1 with TRBJ1-2; D is unclear. V was clipped by 2 bases and J by 4 bases, with 11 bases between them. CDR1 is SQVTM, CDR2 ANQGSEA, per germline. The CDR3 consists of 13 residues.